The 15 T cell receptor beta chains reported below all come from one sample, sequenced in a study of T cells in women clearing cervical HPV infection. The table came from immunoSEQ multiplex PCR; TCRdb's copy has only in-frame clones and leaves some out. The table for this sample gives fewer than 40,000 clones. The sample comprised blood buffy coat. Receptors originate from a woman between 18 and 69 years old with a cervical HPV16 infection that either progressed to CIN3+ or cleared (not recorded which).

Of note for this clone: Coverage ceases 3 residues before the CDR3 finishes, and the germline J gene fills in the end. The chain has TRBV6-4 and TRBJ2-2; TRBD1 might be the D (5 bases). V was trimmed by 6 bases and J by 3 bases, leaving 11 bases between them. The germline CDR1 and CDR2 sequences are MRHNA and SNTAGT. The CDR3 is 14 residues long. Incomplete CDR3 DNA: TGTGCCAGCAGAGACAGCGTAGACACCGGGGAG. This gives the protein CASRDSVDTGE. Given in full, the CDR3 is CASRDSVDTGELFF.

A remark on this clone: The read falls 3 residues short of the CDR3 end, and the missing part is taken from the germline J gene. The V gene is TRBV9, the J gene TRBJ2-3; tentatively, D is TRBD1 or TRBD2 (5 bases each). V was clipped by 0 bases and J by 2 bases, with 13 bases between them. The CDR3 sequence is 16 residues long. Germline-derived CDR1 and CDR2 are SGDLS and YYNGEE. The CDR3 sequence is CASSVGGQGVTDTQYF. The DNA read from the CDR3 is TGTGCCAGCAGCGTAGGTGGTCAGGGAGTCACAGATACG.

A remark on this clone: The read ends 3 residues shy of where the CDR3 ends; the end is completed using the germline J gene. The rearrangement links TRBV15 to TRBJ2-3; TRBD1 matches at 7 bases. V gave up 4 bases and J gave up 4 bases; unmatched junction bases: 5. This CDR3 comprises 14 residues. Germline CDR1 reads LNHNV; CDR2 reads YYDKDF (reference sequence). The DNA read from the CDR3 is TGTGCCACCAGCACTTCGACAGGGCCAGATACG. Its translation: CATSTSTGPDT. The CDR3 in its entirety is CATSTSTGPDTQYF.

A remark on this clone: The sequence runs out 3 residues before the end of the CDR3; the remainder is reconstructed from the germline J gene. The genes are TRBV7-3 and TRBJ2-2, with 9 bases identical to TRBD2. The CDR3 is 16 residues long. Germline CDR1 SGHTA, CDR2 FQGTGA. After removal of 5 bases from V and 4 bases from J, the junction contained 8 bases not matched to a gene. The CDR3 here is CASSPSGGISTGELFF. The part of the CDR3 DNA that was read is TGTGCCAGCAGCCCGAGCGGGGGGATCAGCACCGGGGAG.

CDR3 in amino acids: CSVDQDLTDTQYF. The DNA read from the CDR3 is TGCAGCGTTGACCAGGATCTCACAGATACG. The rearrangement uses TRBV29-1 and TRBJ2-3; no clear D gene. The CDR3 end is not reached by the read, which stops 3 residues before it; the germline J gene fills it in. The V end lost 3 bases, the J end lost 2 bases, and 9 bases lay between the germline ends. Germline V gives CDR1 SQVTM, CDR2 ANQGSEA. This CDR3 has 13 amino acids.

Worth noting for this clone: The read finishes 3 residues shy of the CDR3 end, and the germline J gene is used to complete it. The chain carries TRBV7-6 and TRBJ1-6; tentative D call: TRBD1 (5 bases). The V gene lost 1 base and the J gene lost 6 bases, with 10 bases spanning the gap. CDR3 length: 15 residues. Germline V gene data show CDR1 as SGHVS and CDR2 as FNYEAQ. Partial CDR3 DNA: TGTGCCAGCAGCTTAGAGGCAGGGCGTAATTCACCC. Its protein product is CASSLEAGRNSP. In full, the CDR3 reads CASSLEAGRNSPLHF.

As to this clone: The read ends 3 residues shy of where the CDR3 ends; the end is completed using the germline J gene. The rearrangement uses TRBV5-4 and TRBJ2-5, with TRBD1 identical over 9 bases. The CDR3 contains 16 residues. CDR1 SGHNT and CDR2 YYREEE come from the germline V gene (reference sequence). Trimming at V came to 0 bases and at J to 3 bases, leaving 6 bases not matched to a gene. The covered CDR3 bases are TGTGCCAGCAGCTTGGCGTATAGGACAGGGGAAGAGACC. Its translation: CASSLAYRTGEET. In full, the CDR3 is CASSLAYRTGEETQYF.

On this clone itself: With the read ending 3 residues before the CDR3 end, the germline J gene is used to fill in that end. The chain carries TRBV6-1 and TRBJ2-7; 7 nucleotides agree with TRBD1. With V trimmed by 4 bases and J by 2 bases, 8 bases remained unmatched. The CDR3 loop spans 15 amino acids. Germline V CDR1 and CDR2: MNHNS, SASEGT. This CDR3 is CASSGRTGLPYEQYF. Incomplete CDR3 DNA: TGTGCCAGCAGTGGCCGGACAGGCCTCCCCTACGAG.

Comments on this clone: Read coverage stops 3 residues before the CDR3 terminus; the germline J gene supplies the remainder. J is TRBJ1-2 and V is TRBV7-9; D possibly corresponds to TRBD1 (5 bases). Germline V CDR1 and CDR2: SEHNR, FQNEAQ (reference sequence). The CDR3 totals 14 residues. Trimming took off 1 base at V and 1 base at J, with 7 bases between the two ends. CDR3 bases read: TGTGCCAGCAGCTTAGGTCAGGGTAACTATGGC. Translated, it gives CASSLGQGNYG. The full CDR3 is CASSLGQGNYGYTF.

Comment on this clone: Read data end 3 residues before the CDR3 end; the end is taken from the germline J gene. The gene calls are TRBV2 and TRBJ1-1, with 8 bases fitting TRBD1. Losses at the gene ends were 6 bases for V and 1 base for J; bases not matched to a gene: 4. The CDR3 has 14 residues. Per the germline V gene, CDR1 is SNHLY and CDR2 is FYNNEI. CDR3 DNA (partial): TGTGCCAGCAGCACGACAGGGGCGAACACTGAA. Amino acid sequence: CASSTTGANTE. The full-length CDR3 reads as CASSTTGANTEAFF.

Worth noting for this clone: With the read ending 3 residues before the CDR3 end, the germline J gene is used to fill in that end. The chain employs TRBV7-6 and TRBJ2-5, with a tentative D call TRBD2 (5 bases). V was pared by 1 base and J by 5 bases, with 11 bases between. Germline values: CDR1 SGHVS, CDR2 FNYEAQ. This CDR3 comprises 14 residues. CDR3 DNA (partial): TGTGCCAGCAGCTTAGTGGCGGGTTCCGAGACC. It specifies CASSLVAGSET. Given in full, the CDR3 is CASSLVAGSETQYF. The whole variable domain, remainder taken from reference TRBV7-6 and TRBJ2-5, is GAGVSQSPRYKVTKRGQDVALRCDPISGHVSLYWYRQALGQGPEFLTYFNYEAQQDKSGLPNDRFSAERPEGSISTLTIQRTEQRDSAMYRCASSLVAGSETQYFGPGTRLLVL.

To note about this clone: The CDR3 is cut off 3 residues early in the read; its end comes from the germline J gene. The chain is built from TRBV2 and TRBJ1-4; 9 positions agree with TRBD1. This CDR3 contains 16 residues. J was trimmed by 5 bases and V by 5 bases; bases with no gene match: 9. Per germline, CDR1 SNHLY and CDR2 FYNNEI. The sequenced part of the CDR3 DNA is TGTGCCAGCAGTAGCCGGGACAGGGAAAGCAATGAAAAA. The encoded protein is CASSSRDRESNEK. The CDR3 reads in full as CASSSRDRESNEKLFF.

Concerning this clone itself: The read halts 3 residues ahead of the CDR3 end, with the missing end drawn from the germline J gene. The chain recombines TRBV19 with TRBJ1-5, with a possible D match to TRBD1 (6 bases). V was trimmed by 2 bases and J by 6 bases, leaving 14 bases between them. The CDR3 length is 15 residues. The germline gives CDR1 LNHDA, CDR2 SQIVND (reference sequence). This chain's CDR3 is CASSIKGDGSQPQHF. The sequenced CDR3 bases are TGTGCCAGTAGTATAAAGGGGGACGGGAGTCAGCCC. The whole variable domain, remainder taken from reference TRBV19 and TRBJ1-5, is DGGITQSPKYLFRKEGQNVTLSCEQNLNHDAMYWYRQDPGQGLRLIYYSQIVNDFQKGDIAEGYSVSREKKESFPLTVTSAQKNPTAFYLCASSIKGDGSQPQHFGDGTRLSIL.

A word on this clone: The read halts 3 residues ahead of the CDR3 end, with the missing end drawn from the germline J gene. This chain uses TRBV2 with TRBJ2-5, with 8 bases lining up with TRBD2. Unmatched junction bases numbered 11, after V lost 3 bases and J lost 5 bases. The CDR3 covers 16 residues. From germline, CDR1 is SNHLY and CDR2 FYNNEI. CDR3 DNA (partial): TGTGCCAGCAGTGATCCTACGGGGGGGCCGGCTGAGACC. This sequence encodes CASSDPTGGPAET. The entire CDR3 is CASSDPTGGPAETQYF.

Note on this clone: The read finishes 3 residues shy of the CDR3 end, and the germline J gene is used to complete it. This sequence joins TRBV29-1 and TRBJ2-6; 8 bases are shared with TRBD1. The junction had 8 bases not matched to a gene; V was cut back by 1 base and J by 0 bases. CDR1 and CDR2 from the germline V gene are SQVTM and ANQGSEA. CDR3 length: 18 amino acids. Incomplete CDR3 DNA: TGCAGCGTTGAAGCGTGGACAGGGAGTGGCTCTGGGGCCAACGTC. Translating gives CSVEAWTGSGSGANV. The complete CDR3 reads CSVEAWTGSGSGANVLTF.